The following is a T cell receptor beta chain sequence with its context. The CDR3 consists of 16 residues. Germline V lookup: CDR1 MNHNS, CDR2 SASEGT. The junction had 5 bases not matched to a gene; V was cut back by 2 bases and J by 5 bases. This sample was included in a study of blood T cell repertoires in COVID-19. Study at large: Acute and convalescent COVID-19 samples came from the United States, Italy and Spain.

Original processing notes: The assay estimated nucleated cells by amplifying reference gene primers. The protocol was immunoSEQ multiplex PCR, while the TCRdb copy is restricted to in-frame clones and leaves out a portion. V and J calls and clone size follow that table, whereas D and trimming were derived from the DNA. The table shows under 350,000 clones, with around nine tenths occurring only once. The genes are TRBV6-1 and TRBJ2-3, with TRBD2 identical over 12 bases. This TCR was sampled from a middle-aged man with acute or convalescent COVID-19. The sequenced sample was peripheral blood. DNA for the CDR3: TGTGCCAGCAGTGAACTAGCGGGGGGGCTGGGAGATACGCAGTATTTT. Amino acids: CASSELAGGLGDTQYF.